What follows describes a single TCR beta chain. CDR1 is LGHNA and CDR2 is YNFKEQ in the germline V gene. The CDR3 spans 13 residues. Trimming stripped 4 bases from V and 2 bases from J, with 7 bases between. The data belong to a study of identical twins. TCRdb reprocessed the 5' RACE reads via MiXCR and lists one record per CDR3 protein. The table has roughly 480,000 distinct CDR3 sequences, approximately 25% seen once. These data also formed part of another study, on T cells expressing NK-cell markers.

The V call is TRBV4-2, the J call TRBJ2-3; tentative D call: TRBD2 (6 bases). The source material was CD4+ T cells sorted from blood. The receptor comes from a woman between 18 and 29 years old in good health. The CDR3: CASSRLVTDTQYF. The CDR3 DNA reads TGTGCCAGCAGCCGACTAGTCACAGATACGCAGTATTTT.